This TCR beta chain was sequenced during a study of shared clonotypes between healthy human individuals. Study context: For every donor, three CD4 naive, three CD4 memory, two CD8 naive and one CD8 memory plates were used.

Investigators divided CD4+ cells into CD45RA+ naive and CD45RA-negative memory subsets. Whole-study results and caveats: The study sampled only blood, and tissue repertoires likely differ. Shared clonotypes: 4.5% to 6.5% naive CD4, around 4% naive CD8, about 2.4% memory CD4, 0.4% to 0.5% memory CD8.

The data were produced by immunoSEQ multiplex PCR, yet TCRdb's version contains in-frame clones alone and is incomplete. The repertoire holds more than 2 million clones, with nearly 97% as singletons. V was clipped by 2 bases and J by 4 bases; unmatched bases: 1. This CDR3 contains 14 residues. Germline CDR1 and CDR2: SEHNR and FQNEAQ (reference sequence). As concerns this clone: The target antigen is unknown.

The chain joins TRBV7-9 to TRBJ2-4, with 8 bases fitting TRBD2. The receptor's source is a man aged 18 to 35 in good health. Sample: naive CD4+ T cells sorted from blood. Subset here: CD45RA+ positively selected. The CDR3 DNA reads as TGTGCCAGCAGCTTACAGCGGGGGAAAAACATTCAGTACTTC. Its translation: CASSLQRGKNIQYF.